This is a list of T cell receptor beta chains from one sample in a study of cytomegalovirus exposure and HLA in healthy donors. Produced via immunoSEQ multiplex PCR; TCRdb's table is partial and in-frame only. The sample holds some 110,000 clones, about 68% seen once. The sequenced sample was PBMCs. These TCRs come from a woman between 35 and 50 years old in good health and CMV-seropositive. Each CDR3 is given with its conserved first and last residue. The order of the fields is V gene, clone size, J gene, CDR3 length, D gene, CDR3 protein, CDR3 DNA. The D gene is left open where the match is weak. Size is omitted from some rows. Given values are once, few, many or a class for expanded clones.

V: TRBV6-6
size: few
J: TRBJ1-5
length: 12
D: NA
CDR3: CASSLSNQPQHF
DNA: TGTGCCAGCAGTCTCAGCAATCAGCCCCAGCATTTT

V: TRBV29-1
size: NA
J: TRBJ2-3
length: 14
D: NA
CDR3: CSVGLWDSGDTQYF
DNA: TGCAGCGTGGGCTTGTGGGACAGCGGGGATACGCAGTATTTT

V: TRBV27
size: few
J: TRBJ1-4
length: 13
D: NA
CDR3: CATAAMGGEKLFF
DNA: TGTGCTACAGCCGCGATGGGGGGTGAAAAACTGTTTTTT

V: TRBV10-3
size: NA
J: TRBJ2-7
length: 14
D: NA
CDR3: CAITKGPPTGEQYF
DNA: TGTGCCATCACCAAAGGACCCCCCACAGGCGAGCAGTACTTC

V: TRBV2
size: few
J: TRBJ2-6
length: 19
D: NA
CDR3: CASSGWERDRNSGANVLTF
DNA: TGTGCCAGCAGTGGGTGGGAGCGCGACCGTAACTCTGGGGCCAACGTCCTGACTTTC

V: TRBV5-5
size: NA
J: TRBJ1-3
length: 20
D: NA
CDR3: CASSLKYGVYLPGRLNTIYF
DNA: TGTGCCAGCAGCTTGAAATACGGGGTCTACCTCCCCGGGAGGTTAAACACCATATATTTT

V: TRBV5-1
size: few
J: TRBJ2-3
length: 16
D: TRBD1
CDR3: CASSHGQGMSTDTQYF
DNA: TGCGCCAGCAGCCATGGACAGGGGATGAGCACAGATACGCAGTATTTT

V: TRBV9
size: NA
J: TRBJ2-1
length: 14
D: TRBD2
CDR3: CASSDREARNEQFF
DNA: TGTGCCAGCAGCGATCGGGAGGCCCGAAATGAGCAGTTCTTC

V: TRBV6-6
size: NA
J: TRBJ2-7
length: 16
D: TRBD2
CDR3: CASSYSFGTSGNEQYF
DNA: TGTGCCAGCAGTTACTCCTTTGGGACTAGCGGGAACGAGCAGTACTTC

V: TRBV2
size: NA
J: TRBJ2-7
length: 13
D: NA
CDR3: CASSLGHSYEQYF
DNA: TGTGCCAGCAGTCTTGGACATTCCTACGAGCAGTACTTC

V: TRBV29-1
size: NA
J: TRBJ2-1
length: 14
D: TRBD2
CDR3: CSVEGLAGGDEQFF
DNA: TGCAGCGTGGAGGGACTAGCGGGAGGCGATGAGCAGTTCTTC

V: TRBV6-6
size: NA
J: TRBJ2-1
length: 15
D: TRBD2
CDR3: CASSYSGTGYNEQFF
DNA: TGTGCCAGCAGTTACAGCGGGACTGGCTACAATGAGCAGTTCTTC

V: TRBV6-5
size: NA
J: TRBJ1-5
length: 15
D: NA
CDR3: CASRRGGVSNQPQHF
DNA: TGTGCCAGCAGGCGAGGGGGGGTGAGCAATCAGCCCCAGCATTTT

V: TRBV6-5
size: NA
J: TRBJ2-2
length: 13
D: NA
CDR3: CASSLGGTGELFF
DNA: TGTGCCAGCAGCCTCGGGGGCACCGGGGAGCTGTTTTTT

V: TRBV7-2
size: NA
J: TRBJ1-4
length: 15
D: NA
CDR3: CASSVGQAPVEKLFF
DNA: TGTGCCAGCAGCGTAGGGCAGGCCCCGGTTGAAAAACTGTTTTTT

V: TRBV2
size: NA
J: TRBJ2-7
length: 15
D: NA
CDR3: CASTQRGLGLYEQYF
DNA: TGTGCCAGCACTCAAAGAGGGTTAGGGCTCTACGAGCAGTACTTC

V: TRBV2
size: few
J: TRBJ2-3
length: 15
D: NA
CDR3: CASSERGRATDTQYF
DNA: TGTGCCAGCAGTGAAAGGGGCAGGGCCACAGATACGCAGTATTTT

V: TRBV5-1
size: NA
J: TRBJ1-1
length: 13
D: TRBD1
CDR3: CASSPGQGTEAFF
DNA: TGCGCCAGCAGCCCCGGACAGGGGACTGAAGCTTTCTTT

V: TRBV7-2
size: once
J: TRBJ2-1
length: 15
D: NA
CDR3: CASSPSVSSYNEQFF
DNA: TGTGCCAGCAGCCCTAGCGTAAGCTCCTACAATGAGCAGTTCTTC

V: TRBV9
size: NA
J: TRBJ1-5
length: 13
D: NA
CDR3: CASSPSGGSPQHF
DNA: TGTGCCAGCAGCCCTAGTGGCGGCTCGCCCCAGCATTTT

V: TRBV4-3
size: NA
J: TRBJ2-5
length: 15
D: NA
CDR3: CASSRAGAAQETQYF
DNA: TGCGCCAGCAGCCGCGCCGGTGCGGCCCAAGAGACCCAGTACTTC

V: TRBV7-3
size: NA
J: TRBJ2-3
length: 16
D: NA
CDR3: CASSPYRRDASDTQYF
DNA: TGTGCCAGCAGCCCGTATAGGCGGGATGCGTCAGATACGCAGTATTTT

V: TRBV27
size: NA
J: TRBJ2-1
length: 15
D: TRBD2
CDR3: CASSSVAGGHNEQFF
DNA: TGTGCCAGCAGTTCCGTAGCGGGAGGGCACAATGAGCAGTTCTTC

V: TRBV11-3
size: NA
J: TRBJ2-1
length: 15
D: TRBD2
CDR3: CASSLAGGSYNEQFF
DNA: TGTGCCAGCAGCTTAGCGGGAGGGTCCTACAATGAGCAGTTCTTC

V: TRBV7-2
size: NA
J: TRBJ1-2
length: 13
D: NA
CDR3: CASSLGVNYGYTF
DNA: TGTGCCAGCAGCTTAGGAGTGAACTATGGCTACACCTTC

V: TRBV6-6
size: few
J: TRBJ2-5
length: 12
D: NA
CDR3: CASSAVQETQYF
DNA: TGTGCCAGTTCCGCAGTCCAAGAGACCCAGTACTTC

V: TRBV4-3
size: few
J: TRBJ1-1
length: 13
D: NA
CDR3: CASSPERNTEAFF
DNA: TGCGCCAGCAGCCCGGAGAGAAACACTGAAGCTTTCTTT

V: TRBV7-8
size: few
J: TRBJ2-4
length: 15
D: TRBD2
CDR3: CASSTGLAGVSIQYF
DNA: TGTGCCAGCAGCACCGGTTTAGCGGGAGTTAGCATTCAGTACTTC